One and the same sample provided the 3 T cell receptor beta chains below, sequenced in a study of OX40 agonist ivuxolimab in advanced cancers. Sequenced by immunoSEQ multiplex PCR; TCRdb stores in-frame clones only, minus some. Here the sample spans about 100,000 clones, approximately 91% being singletons. This sample comprised CD4+ or CD8+ T cells sorted from blood, obtained in a trial of the OX40 agonist ivuxolimab. The origin of the receptors is an adult with an advanced solid tumor such as melanoma, head and neck, liver or kidney cancer.

The chain recombines TRBV5-1 with TRBJ2-1, with a tentative D call TRBD2 (6 bases). Germline lookup yields CDR1 SGHRS and CDR2 YFSETQ. Trimming removed 3 bases from V and 12 bases from J, with 16 bases in between. This CDR3 is built from 13 residues. The CDR3 here is CASSWGGRDLQFF. The CDR3 nucleotides are TGCGCCAGCAGCTGGGGTGGTCGGGACTTGCAGTTCTTC. Combining the CDR3 with reference TRBV5-1 and TRBJ2-1 gives the whole variable domain KAGVTQTPRYLIKTRGQQVTLSCSPISGHRSVSWYQQTPGQGLQFLFEYFSETQRNKGNFPGRFSGRQFSNSRSEMNVSTLELGDSALYLCASSWGGRDLQFFGPGTRLTVL.

Here the CDR3 reads CASSRQSGFNSPLHF. In DNA form, the CDR3 reads TGTGCCAGCAGCCGCCAATCGGGGTTTAATTCACCCCTCCACTTT. The chain couples TRBV11-2 to TRBJ1-6; D is undetermined. The germline V and J ends were trimmed by 5 bases and 6 bases, with 14 bases remaining between them. Germline V gene lookup returns CDR1 SGHAT and CDR2 FQNNGV. This CDR3 spans 15 amino acids.

CDR3 nucleotides: TGCGCCAGCAGCCCTTTGGGAAATGGACTCTTACTATCCTACAATGAGCAGTTCTTC. This gives the protein CASSPLGNGLLLSYNEQFF. The chain has TRBV5-1 and TRBJ2-1, with a tentative D call TRBD2 (5 bases). The germline V and J ends were trimmed by 4 bases and 1 base, with 24 bases remaining between them. Germline V CDR1 and CDR2: SGHRS, YFSETQ. This CDR3 comprises 19 residues.